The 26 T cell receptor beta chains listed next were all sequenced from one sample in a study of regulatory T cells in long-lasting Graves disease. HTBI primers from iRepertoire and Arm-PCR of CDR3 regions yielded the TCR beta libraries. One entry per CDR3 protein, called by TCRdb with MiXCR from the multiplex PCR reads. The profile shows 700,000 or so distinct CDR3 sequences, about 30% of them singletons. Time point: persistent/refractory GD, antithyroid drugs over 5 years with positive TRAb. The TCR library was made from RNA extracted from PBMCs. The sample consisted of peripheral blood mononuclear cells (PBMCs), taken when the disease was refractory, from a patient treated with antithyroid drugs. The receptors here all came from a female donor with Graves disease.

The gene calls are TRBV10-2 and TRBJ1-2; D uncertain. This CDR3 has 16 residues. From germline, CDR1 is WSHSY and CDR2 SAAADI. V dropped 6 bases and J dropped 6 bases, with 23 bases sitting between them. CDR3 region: CASSSYVKGPADGYTF. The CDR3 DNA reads TGCGCCAGCAGCAGCTACGTTAAGGGCCCGGCCGATGGCTACACCTTC.

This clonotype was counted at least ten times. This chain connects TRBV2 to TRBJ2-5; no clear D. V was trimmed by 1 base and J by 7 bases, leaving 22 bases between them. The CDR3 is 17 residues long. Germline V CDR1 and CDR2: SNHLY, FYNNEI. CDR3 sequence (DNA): TGTGCCAGCAGTGAAGTTCGGCAGGCCGTAGGCGGTGTGACCCAGTACTTC. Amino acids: CASSEVRQAVGGVTQYF.

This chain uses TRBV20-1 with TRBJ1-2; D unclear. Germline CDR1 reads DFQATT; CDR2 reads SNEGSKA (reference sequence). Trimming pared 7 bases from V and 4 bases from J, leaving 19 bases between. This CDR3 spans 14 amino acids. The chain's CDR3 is CSVSRLQEGYGYTF. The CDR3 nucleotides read TGCAGTGTTTCCAGGTTGCAAGAGGGCTATGGCTACACCTTC.

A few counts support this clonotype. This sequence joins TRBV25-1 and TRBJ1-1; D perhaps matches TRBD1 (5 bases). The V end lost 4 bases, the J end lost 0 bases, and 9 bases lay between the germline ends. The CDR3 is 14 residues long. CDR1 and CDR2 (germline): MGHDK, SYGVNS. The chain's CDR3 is CASSATAMNTEAFF. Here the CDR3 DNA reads TGTGCCAGCAGTGCGACAGCCATGAACACTGAAGCTTTCTTT.

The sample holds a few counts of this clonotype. The CDR3 reads CSAAHTTANQPQHF. DNA for the CDR3: TGCAGTGCCGCCCACACGACAGCAAATCAGCCCCAGCATTTT. The chain recombines TRBV20-1 with TRBJ1-5, with D maybe TRBD1 (5 bases). This CDR3 has 14 residues. Per the germline V gene, CDR1 is DFQATT and CDR2 is SNEGSKA (reference sequence). V lost 6 bases to trimming and J lost 4 bases, with 16 bases between them.

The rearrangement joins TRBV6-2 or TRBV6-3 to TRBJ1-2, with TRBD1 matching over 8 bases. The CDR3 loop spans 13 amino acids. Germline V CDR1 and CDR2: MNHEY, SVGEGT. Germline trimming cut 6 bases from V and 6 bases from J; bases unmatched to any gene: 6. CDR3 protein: CASRPGQGDGYTF. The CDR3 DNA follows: TGTGCCAGCAGACCCGGACAGGGAGATGGCTACACCTTC.

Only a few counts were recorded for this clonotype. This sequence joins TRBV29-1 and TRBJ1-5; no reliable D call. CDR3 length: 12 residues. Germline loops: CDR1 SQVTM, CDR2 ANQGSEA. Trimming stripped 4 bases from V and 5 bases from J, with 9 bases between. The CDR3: CSVVDGDQPQHF. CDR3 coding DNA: TGCAGCGTTGTGGACGGAGATCAGCCCCAGCATTTT. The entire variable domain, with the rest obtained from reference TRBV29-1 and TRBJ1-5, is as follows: SAVISQKPSRDICQRGTSLTIQCQVDSQVTMMFWYRQQPGQSLTLIATANQGSEATYESGFVIDKFPISRPNLTFSTLTVSNMSPEDSSIYLCSVVDGDQPQHFGDGTRLSIL.

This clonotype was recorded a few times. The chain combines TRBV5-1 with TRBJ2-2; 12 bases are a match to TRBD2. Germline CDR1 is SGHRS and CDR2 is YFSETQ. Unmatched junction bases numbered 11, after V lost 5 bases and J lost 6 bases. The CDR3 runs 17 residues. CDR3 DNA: TGCGCCAGCAGACCGCCTCTGACTAGCGGGAGCCCCGGGGAGCTGTTTTTT. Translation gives CASRPPLTSGSPGELFF.

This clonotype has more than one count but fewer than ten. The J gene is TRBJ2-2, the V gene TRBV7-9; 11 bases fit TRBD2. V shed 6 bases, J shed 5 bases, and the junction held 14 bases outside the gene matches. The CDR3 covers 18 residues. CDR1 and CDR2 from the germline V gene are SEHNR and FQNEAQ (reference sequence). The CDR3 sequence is CASRSVRGLAEITGELFF. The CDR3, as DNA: TGTGCCAGCAGATCTGTGCGGGGACTAGCGGAGATAACCGGGGAGCTGTTTTTT.

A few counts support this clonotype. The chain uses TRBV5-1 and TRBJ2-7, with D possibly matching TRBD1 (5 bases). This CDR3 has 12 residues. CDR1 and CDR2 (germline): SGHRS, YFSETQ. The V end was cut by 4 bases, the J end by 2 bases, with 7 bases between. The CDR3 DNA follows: TGCGCCAGCAGCGACAGTACCTACGAGCAGTACTTC. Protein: CASSDSTYEQYF.

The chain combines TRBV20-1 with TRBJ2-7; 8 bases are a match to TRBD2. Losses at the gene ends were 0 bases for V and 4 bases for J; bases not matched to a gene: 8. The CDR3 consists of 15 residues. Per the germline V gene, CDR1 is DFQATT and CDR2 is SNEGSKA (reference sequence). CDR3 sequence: CSARDHAGGRYEQYF. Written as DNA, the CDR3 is TGCAGTGCTAGAGACCATGCGGGAGGAAGATACGAGCAGTACTTC.

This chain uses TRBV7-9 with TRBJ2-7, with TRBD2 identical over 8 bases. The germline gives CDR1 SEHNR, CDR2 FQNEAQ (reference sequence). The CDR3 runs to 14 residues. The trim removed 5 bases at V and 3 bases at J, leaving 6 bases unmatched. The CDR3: CASSPGLGFYEQYF. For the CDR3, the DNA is TGTGCCAGCAGCCCGGGACTAGGATTCTACGAGCAGTACTTC.

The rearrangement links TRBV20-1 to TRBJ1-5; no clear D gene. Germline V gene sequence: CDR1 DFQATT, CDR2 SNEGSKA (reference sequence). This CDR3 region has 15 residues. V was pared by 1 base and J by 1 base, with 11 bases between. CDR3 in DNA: TGCAGTGCTAGAGTTCCGGAGAGGAGCAATCAGCCCCAGCATTTT. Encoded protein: CSARVPERSNQPQHF.

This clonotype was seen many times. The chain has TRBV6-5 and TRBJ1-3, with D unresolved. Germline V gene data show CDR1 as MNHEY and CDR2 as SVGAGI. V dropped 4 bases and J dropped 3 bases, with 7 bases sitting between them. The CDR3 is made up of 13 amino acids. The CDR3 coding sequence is TGTGCCAGCAGTTGGAGTCGTGGAAACACCATATATTTT. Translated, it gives CASSWSRGNTIYF.

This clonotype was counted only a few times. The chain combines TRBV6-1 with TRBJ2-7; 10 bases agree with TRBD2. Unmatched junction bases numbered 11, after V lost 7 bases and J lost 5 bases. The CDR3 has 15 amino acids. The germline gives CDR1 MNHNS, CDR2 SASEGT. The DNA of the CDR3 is TGTGCCAGCAAAAGTGGAGTAGCGGGAGGAGACGAGCAGTACTTC. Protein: CASKSGVAGGDEQYF.

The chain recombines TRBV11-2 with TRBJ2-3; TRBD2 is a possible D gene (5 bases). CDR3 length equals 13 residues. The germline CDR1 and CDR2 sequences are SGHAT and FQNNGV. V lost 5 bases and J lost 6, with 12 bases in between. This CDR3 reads CASSGRLTDTQYF. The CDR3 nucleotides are TGTGCCAGCAGCGGGAGATTAACGGATACGCAGTATTTT.

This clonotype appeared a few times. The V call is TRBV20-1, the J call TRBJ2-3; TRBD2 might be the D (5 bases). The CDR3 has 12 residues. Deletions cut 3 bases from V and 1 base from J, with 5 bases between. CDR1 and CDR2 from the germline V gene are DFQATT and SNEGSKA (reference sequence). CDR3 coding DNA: TGCAGTGCTAGCGGGGGCACAGATACGCAGTATTTT. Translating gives CSASGGTDTQYF.

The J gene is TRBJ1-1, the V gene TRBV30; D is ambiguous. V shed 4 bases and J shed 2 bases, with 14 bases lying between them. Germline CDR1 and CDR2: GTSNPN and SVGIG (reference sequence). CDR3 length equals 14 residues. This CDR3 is CAWNPGRENTEAFF. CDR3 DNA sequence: TGTGCCTGGAACCCGGGGAGGGAAAACACTGAAGCTTTCTTT.

CDR3 coding DNA: TGTGCCAGCAGTTTAAACAGGGGGACTCAGCCCCAGCATTTT. Its translation is CASSLNRGTQPQHF. This sequence joins TRBV13 and TRBJ1-5, with 8 bases matching TRBD1. The CDR3 sequence is 14 residues long. Unmatched junction bases numbered 7, after V lost 6 bases and J lost 6 bases. CDR1 is PRHDT and CDR2 is FYEKMQ in the germline V gene (reference sequence).

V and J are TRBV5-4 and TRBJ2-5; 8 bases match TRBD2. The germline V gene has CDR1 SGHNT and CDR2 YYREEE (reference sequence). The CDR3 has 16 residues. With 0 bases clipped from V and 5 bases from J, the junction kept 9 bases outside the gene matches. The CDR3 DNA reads TGTGCCAGCAGCTTGGGCCCCCCGGGGGGGCTGGAGACCCAGTACTTC. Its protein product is CASSLGPPGGLETQYF. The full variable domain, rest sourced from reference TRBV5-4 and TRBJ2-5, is ETGVTQSPTHLIKTRGQQVTLRCSSQSGHNTVSWYQQALGQGPQFIFQYYREEENGRGNFPPRFSGLQFPNYSSELNVNALELDDSALYLCASSLGPPGGLETQYFGPGTRLLVL.

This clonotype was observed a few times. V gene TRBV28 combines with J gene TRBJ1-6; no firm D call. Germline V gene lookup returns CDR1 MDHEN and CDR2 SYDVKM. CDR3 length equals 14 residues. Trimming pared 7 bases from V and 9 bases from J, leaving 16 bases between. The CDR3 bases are TGTGCCAGCACTCTGACTGTTATAAGTTCACCCCTCCACTTT. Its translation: CASTLTVISSPLHF.

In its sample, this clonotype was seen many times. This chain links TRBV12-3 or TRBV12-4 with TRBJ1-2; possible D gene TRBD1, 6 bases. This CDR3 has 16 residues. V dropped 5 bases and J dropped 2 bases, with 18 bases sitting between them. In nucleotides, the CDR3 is TGTGCCAGCAGTGTCCTCCCCCTGGGGGCGAACTATGGCTACACCTTC. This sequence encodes CASSVLPLGANYGYTF.

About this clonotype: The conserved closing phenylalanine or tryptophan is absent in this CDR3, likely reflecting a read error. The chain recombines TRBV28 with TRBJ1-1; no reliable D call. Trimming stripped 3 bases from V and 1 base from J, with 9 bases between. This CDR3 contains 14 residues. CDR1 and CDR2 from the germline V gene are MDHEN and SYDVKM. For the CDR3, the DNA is TGTGCCAGCAGTTTGGGTCAGTCGAACACTGAAGCTTTCTCT. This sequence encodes CASSLGQSNTEAFS.

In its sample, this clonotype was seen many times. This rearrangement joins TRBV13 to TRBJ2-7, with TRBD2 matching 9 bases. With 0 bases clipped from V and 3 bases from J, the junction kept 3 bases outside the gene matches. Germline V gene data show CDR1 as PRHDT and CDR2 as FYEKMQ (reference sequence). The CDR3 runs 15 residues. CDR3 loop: CASSLGGSGSYEQYF. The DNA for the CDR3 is TGTGCCAGCAGCTTAGGGGGTAGCGGGAGCTACGAGCAGTACTTC.

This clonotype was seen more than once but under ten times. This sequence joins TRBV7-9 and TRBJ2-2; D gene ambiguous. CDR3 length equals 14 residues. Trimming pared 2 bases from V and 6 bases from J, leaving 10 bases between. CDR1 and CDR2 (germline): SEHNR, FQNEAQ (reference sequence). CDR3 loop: CASSLFPPPGELFF. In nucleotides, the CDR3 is TGTGCCAGCAGCTTATTCCCTCCTCCCGGGGAGCTGTTTTTT.

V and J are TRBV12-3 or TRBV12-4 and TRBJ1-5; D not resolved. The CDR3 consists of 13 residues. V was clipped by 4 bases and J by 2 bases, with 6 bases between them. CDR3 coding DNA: TGTGCCAGCAGTTGGCGGGGCAATCAGCCCCAGCATTTT. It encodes CASSWRGNQPQHF.